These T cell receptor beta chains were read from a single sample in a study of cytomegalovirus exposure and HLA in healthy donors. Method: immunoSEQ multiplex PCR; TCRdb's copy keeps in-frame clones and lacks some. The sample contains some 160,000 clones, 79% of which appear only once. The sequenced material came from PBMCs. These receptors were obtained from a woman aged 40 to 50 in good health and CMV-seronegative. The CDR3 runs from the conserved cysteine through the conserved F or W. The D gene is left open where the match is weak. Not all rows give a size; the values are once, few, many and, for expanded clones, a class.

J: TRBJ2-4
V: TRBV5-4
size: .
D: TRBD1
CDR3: CASSLDRGKAKNIQYF
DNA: TGTGCCAGCAGCTTGGACAGGGGTAAAGCCAAAAACATTCAGTACTTC

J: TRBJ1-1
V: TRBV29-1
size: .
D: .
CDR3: CSVVSGRNTEAFF
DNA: TGCAGCGTTGTGTCAGGCAGGAACACTGAAGCTTTCTTT

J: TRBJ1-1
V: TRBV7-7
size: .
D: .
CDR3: CASSLGRNTEAFF
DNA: TGTGCTAGCAGCTTAGGCAGGAACACTGAAGCTTTCTTT

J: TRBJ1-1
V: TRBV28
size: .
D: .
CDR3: CATEGGADTEAFF
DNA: TGTGCCACCGAGGGAGGGGCGGACACTGAAGCTTTCTTT

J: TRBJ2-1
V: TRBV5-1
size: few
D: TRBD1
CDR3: CASSSHPTGNVDEQFF
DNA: TGCGCCAGCAGCTCCCACCCGACAGGGAATGTGGATGAGCAGTTCTTC

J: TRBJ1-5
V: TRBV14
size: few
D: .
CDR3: CASSQRMGGQPQHF
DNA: TGTGCCAGCAGCCAACGGATGGGGGGTCAGCCCCAGCATTTT

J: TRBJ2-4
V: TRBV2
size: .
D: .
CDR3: CASSEGSRTVNIQYF
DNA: TGTGCCAGCAGTGAAGGGAGCCGGACAGTTAACATTCAGTACTTC

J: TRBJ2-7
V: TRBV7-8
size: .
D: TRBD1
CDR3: CASSSGTGGGYEQYF
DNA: TGTGCCAGCAGCTCCGGGACAGGGGGTGGCTACGAGCAGTACTTC

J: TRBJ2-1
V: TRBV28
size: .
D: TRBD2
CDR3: CASTPPGRASYNEQFF
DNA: TGTGCCAGCACCCCCCCCGGGAGGGCCTCCTACAATGAGCAGTTCTTC

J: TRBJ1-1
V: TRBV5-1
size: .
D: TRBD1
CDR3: CASSVIGARGLEGTEAFF
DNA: TGCGCCAGCAGCGTCATCGGAGCCAGGGGGCTAGAAGGTACTGAAGCTTTCTTT

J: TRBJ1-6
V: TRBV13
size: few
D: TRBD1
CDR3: CASSFGQGNSPLHF
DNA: TGTGCCAGCAGCTTTGGACAGGGGAATTCACCCCTCCACTTT

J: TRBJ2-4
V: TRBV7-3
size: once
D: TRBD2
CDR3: CASSPGGRGGIQYF
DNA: TGTGCCAGCAGCCCCGGCGGGAGAGGAGGCATTCAGTACTTC

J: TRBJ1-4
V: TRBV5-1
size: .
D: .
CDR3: CASNNGGTNEKLFF
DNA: TGCGCCAGCAACAACGGGGGTACTAATGAAAAACTGTTTTTT

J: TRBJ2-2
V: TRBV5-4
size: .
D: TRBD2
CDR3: CASRIAGGAGELFF
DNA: TGTGCCAGCAGGATAGCGGGAGGAGCCGGGGAGCTGTTTTTT

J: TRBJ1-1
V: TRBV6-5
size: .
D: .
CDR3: CASSYSMAGNTEAFF
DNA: TGTGCCAGCAGTTACTCGATGGCGGGGAACACTGAAGCTTTCTTT

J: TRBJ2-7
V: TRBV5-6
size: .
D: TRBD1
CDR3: CASSSGQESEQYF
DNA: TGTGCCAGCAGCTCGGGACAGGAATCCGAGCAGTACTTC

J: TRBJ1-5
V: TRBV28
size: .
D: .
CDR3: CASSPTSFSTGNNQPQHF
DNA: TGTGCCAGCAGTCCCACGTCCTTTTCGACGGGAAACAATCAGCCCCAGCATTTT

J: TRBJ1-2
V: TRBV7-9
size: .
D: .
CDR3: CASSLALGAVWGYTF
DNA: TGTGCCAGCAGCTTAGCCCTGGGAGCAGTTTGGGGCTACACCTTC

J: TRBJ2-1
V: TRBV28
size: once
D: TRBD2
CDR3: CASSPVAGKYNEQFF
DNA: TGTGCCAGCAGCCCCGTAGCGGGCAAATACAATGAGCAGTTCTTC

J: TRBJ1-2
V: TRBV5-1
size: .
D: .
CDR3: CASSLETGLNGYTF
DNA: TGCGCCAGCAGCTTGGAAACAGGGTTGAATGGCTACACCTTC

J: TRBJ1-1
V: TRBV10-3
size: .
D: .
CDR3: CAISVKGHTNTEAFF
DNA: TGTGCCATCAGTGTTAAAGGACATACGAACACTGAAGCTTTCTTT

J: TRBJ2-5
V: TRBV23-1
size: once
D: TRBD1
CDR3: CASSHGQGKETQYF
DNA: TGCGCCAGCAGTCACGGACAGGGAAAAGAGACCCAGTACTTC

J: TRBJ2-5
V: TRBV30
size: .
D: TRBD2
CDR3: CACSSGGLRETQYF
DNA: TGTGCCTGCTCTTCGGGGGGTCTGCGAGAGACCCAGTACTTC

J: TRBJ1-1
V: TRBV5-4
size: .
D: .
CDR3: CASSIEDRNTEAFF
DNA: TGTGCCAGCAGCATCGAAGACAGGAACACTGAAGCTTTCTTT

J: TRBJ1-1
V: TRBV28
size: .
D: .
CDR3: CASTPPLQGYREAFF
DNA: TGTGCCAGCACCCCCCCATTACAGGGATACCGTGAAGCTTTCTTT

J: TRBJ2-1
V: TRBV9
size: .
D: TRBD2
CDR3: CASSVGGSATNEQFF
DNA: TGTGCCAGCAGCGTTGGCGGGAGCGCTACAAATGAGCAGTTCTTC

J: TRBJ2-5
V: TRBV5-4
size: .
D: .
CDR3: CASSLTRGETQYF
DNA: TGTGCCAGCAGCTTGACTAGGGGGGAGACCCAGTACTTC

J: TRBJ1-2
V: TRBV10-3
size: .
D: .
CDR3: CAIALQNNYGYTF
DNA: TGTGCCATCGCACTCCAAAATAACTATGGCTACACCTTC

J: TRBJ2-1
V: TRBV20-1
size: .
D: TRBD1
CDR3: CSASPGTEGFF
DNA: TGCAGTGCTAGTCCCGGGACAGAAGGGTTCTTC

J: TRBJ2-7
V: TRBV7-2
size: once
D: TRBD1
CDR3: CASSHPGTGSEQYF
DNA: TGTGCCAGCAGCCACCCCGGGACAGGGAGCGAGCAGTACTTC

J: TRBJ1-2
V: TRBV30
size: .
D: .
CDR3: CAWSQRRAEYGYTF
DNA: TGTGCCTGGAGTCAAAGGCGTGCGGAGTATGGCTACACCTTC